A single TCR beta chain is shown here with its context. Its antigen is unknown. No base quality information exists; no much larger clone differs at one position. TCR CDR3 regions were amplified from genomic DNA by multiplex PCR using the deep immunoSEQ assay. Extracted genomic DNA from each cell subset was spread evenly across all wells of several immunoSEQ 96-well plates, with each plate serving as a replicate. For sorted subsets, approximately 200 ng of genomic DNA, equivalent to 25,000 to 35,000 T cell genomes, went into each replicate PCR. The purified libraries were quantified using a Qubit 3.0 fluorometer, sized with a Bioanalyzer 2100, and then quantified again using the KAPA Library Quantification kit. Every immunoSEQ 96-well plate was sequenced on a separate single-read 150-cycle Illumina NextSeq 550 flow cell. Turning to the authors' computational methods: Because the immunoSEQ output held only junctional sequences and lacked quality scores, the filtering could not match the filtering applied to full-length reads. Sequences were annotated with PyIR, a Python wrapper for IgBLAST v1.9, and V/J genes and CDR3 were assigned using IMGT germline references. Reads were filtered out if the reads had weak V/J assignments (E-value above 1e-6), no CDR3, stop codons, out-of-frame junctions, or ambiguous translated residues. V3J clonotypes were defined as sequences sharing the same inferred V gene, J gene, and CDR3 amino acid sequence. To compute the percentage overlap between repertoires, the number of shared unique clonotypes was divided by the size of the smaller repertoire. Repertoire richness was assessed with RTK rarefaction, the Chao1 estimator, and Recon v2.1 estimates of unobserved clonotypes. For all TCRbeta clonotypes obtained by the gDNA method from a handful of donors, generation probabilities were computed with OLGA. Held by TCRdb, this immuneACCESS table contains in-frame sequences only and omits some clones. Under half of the omission traces to an unresolved V gene where checked; the cause of the rest is unknown. The V and J calls and clone size were taken over from that table, and D and trimming were inferred from the DNA. For this sample the table gives approximately 1,500,000 clones, of which around 97% were detected only once. Approximately 1.2% of the sample comes from the top ten.

This sample is part of a study of shared clonotypes between healthy human individuals (dated by TCRdb to the early 2020s). With respect to the entire study: The cohort included three men and a couple of women between 18 and 49 years of age. For each donor, three plates each were used for CD4 naive and CD4 memory, two plates were used for CD8 naive, and one plate was used for CD8 memory. To estimate repertoire size and how much clonotypes are shared between individuals, the study performed deep sequencing of blood TCR repertoires from roughly five healthy adults. Leukapheresis yielded between about 0.85 and 10 billion PBMCs per donor. Libraries were prepared and TCR repertoires were sequenced by different laboratories using diverse techniques, in order to increase sequencing depth and limit assay-specific biases. The full study reports these points: Incomplete sequencing was indicated by rarefaction of sorted-subset datasets, despite the large sequencing depth. Clonotypes shared by all four sorted-subset donors showed higher generation probabilities than non-shared clonotypes. Naive subsets generally had larger estimated clonotype richness than memory subsets. Because the study included a small number of donors, the genetic and exposure-history diversity represented was limited. Only blood was sampled, and tissue TCR repertoires likely differ from those in blood. Around 5.4% of naive CD4, 3% to 3.5% of naive CD8, roughly 2.4% of memory CD4, and 0.4% of memory CD8 clonotypes were shared across several donors. Based on pairwise subsampling, the degree of clonotype sharing among donors was expected to be affected by sequencing depth.

Donors were healthy HIV-negative adults with no recently reported acute infections or vaccinations. Every donor was a Caucasian adult living in Nashville, Tennessee, USA. Magnetic negative selection was used to enrich CD4+ T cells, after which naive cells were positively selected on CD45RA and the negative fraction became the memory subset. After blood collection by leukapheresis, PBMCs were isolated using Ficoll-Histopaque density gradient centrifugation and then cryopreserved in the vapor phase of liquid nitrogen. Analytical flow cytometry was used to check the purity and quantity of each magnetically sorted T cell population. From each sorted fraction, genomic DNA was isolated and quantified by UV absorbance on a Nanodrop 2000c. V is reduced by 2 bases and J by 6 bases, leaving a spacing of 12 bases between them. From a lookup of the germline V gene, CDR1 and CDR2 are KGHSH and LQKENI. Including cysteine and phenylalanine, the CDR3 has 14 amino acids. CDR3 DNA is the only sequence kept; it has 42 bases, read in frame from the first base.

This TCR came from a man aged 25-40 years in good health. The chain uses TRBV18 and TRBJ2-3; the D element might be TRBD1 or TRBD2, as each aligns at 6 bases. Specimen: naive CD4+ T cells sorted from blood. The cell subset or site label, as the study defines it: CD45RA+ positively selected. CDR3 region: CASSPYSGADTQYF. The bases are TGTGCCAGCTCACCATACTCGGGGGCGGATACGCAGTATTTT.